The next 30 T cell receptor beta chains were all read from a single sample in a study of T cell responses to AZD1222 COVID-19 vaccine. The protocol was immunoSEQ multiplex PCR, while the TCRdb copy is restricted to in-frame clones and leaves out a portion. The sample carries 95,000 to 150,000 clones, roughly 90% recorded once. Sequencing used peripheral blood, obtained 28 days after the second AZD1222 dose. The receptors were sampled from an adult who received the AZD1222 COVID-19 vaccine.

As DNA, the CDR3 is TGTGCCAGCAGTTACCAGGAACGTGCACCCCTCCACTTT. Amino acid sequence: CASSYQERAPLHF. The J gene is TRBJ1-6, the V gene TRBV6-5; D gene unclear. Trimming pared 2 bases from V and 11 bases from J, leaving 10 bases between. CDR3 size: 13 residues. CDR1 is MNHEY and CDR2 is SVGAGI in the germline V gene.

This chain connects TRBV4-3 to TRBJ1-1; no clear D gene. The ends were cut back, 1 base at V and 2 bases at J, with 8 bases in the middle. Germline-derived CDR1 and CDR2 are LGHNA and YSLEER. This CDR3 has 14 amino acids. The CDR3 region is CASSQVAGNTEAFF. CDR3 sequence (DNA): TGCGCCAGCAGCCAAGTCGCCGGTAACACTGAAGCTTTCTTT.

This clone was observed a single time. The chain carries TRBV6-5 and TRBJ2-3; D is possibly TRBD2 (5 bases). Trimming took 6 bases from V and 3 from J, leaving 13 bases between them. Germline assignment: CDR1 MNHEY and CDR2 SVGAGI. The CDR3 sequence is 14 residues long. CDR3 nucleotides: TGTGCCAGCAGCGGACTTCTCACGACAGATACGCAGTATTTT. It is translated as CASSGLLTTDTQYF.

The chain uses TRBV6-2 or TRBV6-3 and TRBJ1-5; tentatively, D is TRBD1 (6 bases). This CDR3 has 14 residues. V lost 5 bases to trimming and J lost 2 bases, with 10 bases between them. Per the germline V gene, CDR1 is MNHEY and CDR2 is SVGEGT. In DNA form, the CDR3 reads TGTGCCAGCAGTGAGGGGGGGGGCAATCAGCCCCAGCATTTT. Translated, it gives CASSEGGGNQPQHF.

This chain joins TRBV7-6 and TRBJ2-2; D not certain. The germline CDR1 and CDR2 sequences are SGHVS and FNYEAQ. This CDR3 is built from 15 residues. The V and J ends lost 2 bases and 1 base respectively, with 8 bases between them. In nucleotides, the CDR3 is TGTGCCAGCAGCTTATTTTCAGGGAACACCGGGGAGCTGTTTTTT. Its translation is CASSLFSGNTGELFF.

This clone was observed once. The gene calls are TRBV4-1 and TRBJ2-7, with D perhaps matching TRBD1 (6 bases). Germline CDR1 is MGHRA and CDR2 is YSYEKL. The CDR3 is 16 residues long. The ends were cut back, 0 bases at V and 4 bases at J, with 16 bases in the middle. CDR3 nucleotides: TGCGCCAGCAGCCAAGAGGCTGCCGGGACATATTACGAGCAGTACTTC. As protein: CASSQEAAGTYYEQYF.

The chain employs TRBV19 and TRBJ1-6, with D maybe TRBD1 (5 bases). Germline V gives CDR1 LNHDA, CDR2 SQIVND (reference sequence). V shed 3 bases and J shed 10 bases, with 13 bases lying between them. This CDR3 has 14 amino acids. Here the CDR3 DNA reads TGTGCCAGTAGTATCCCAGGGTGGTACTCACCCCTCCACTTT. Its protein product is CASSIPGWYSPLHF.

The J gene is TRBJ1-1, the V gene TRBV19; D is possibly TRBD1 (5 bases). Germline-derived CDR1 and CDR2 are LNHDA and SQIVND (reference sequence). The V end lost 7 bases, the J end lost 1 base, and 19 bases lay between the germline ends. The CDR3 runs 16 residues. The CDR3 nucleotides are TGTGCCAGTAACTCGGGGCGGTGGCCTGGGAACACTGAAGCTTTCTTT. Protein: CASNSGRWPGNTEAFF.

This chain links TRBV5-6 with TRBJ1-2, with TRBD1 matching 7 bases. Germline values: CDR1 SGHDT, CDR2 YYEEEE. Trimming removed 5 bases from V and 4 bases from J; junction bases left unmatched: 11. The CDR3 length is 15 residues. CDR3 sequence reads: CASSLPTGVGYGYTF. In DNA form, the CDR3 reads TGTGCCAGCAGTCTACCTACAGGGGTCGGCTATGGCTACACCTTC.

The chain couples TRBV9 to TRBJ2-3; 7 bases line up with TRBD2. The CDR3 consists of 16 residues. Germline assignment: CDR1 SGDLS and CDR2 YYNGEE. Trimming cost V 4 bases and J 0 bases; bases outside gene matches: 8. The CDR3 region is CASSPVVGGSTDTQYF. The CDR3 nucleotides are TGTGCCAGCAGCCCCGTGGTCGGGGGGAGCACAGATACGCAGTATTTT. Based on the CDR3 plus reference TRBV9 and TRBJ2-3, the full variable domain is DSGVTQTPKHLITATGQRVTLRCSPRSGDLSVYWYQQSLDQGLQFLIQYYNGEERAKGNILERFSAQQFPDLHSELNLSSLELGDSALYFCASSPVVGGSTDTQYFGPGTRLTVL.

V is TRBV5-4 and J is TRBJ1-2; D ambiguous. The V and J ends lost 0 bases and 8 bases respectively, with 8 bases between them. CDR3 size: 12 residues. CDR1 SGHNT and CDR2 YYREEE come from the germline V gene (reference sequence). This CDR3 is CASSLVSGGYTF. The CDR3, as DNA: TGTGCCAGCAGCTTGGTGTCGGGGGGCTACACCTTC.

The CDR3 DNA sequence: TGTGCCAGCAGTTACGATGCTGGGGCTGGAAACACCATATATTTT. Protein sequence: CASSYDAGAGNTIYF. The V and J genes are TRBV6-5 and TRBJ1-3; the D is unclear. This CDR3 spans 15 amino acids. Between the trimmed V and J ends, which lost 2 bases and 2 bases, there was a span of 10 bases. CDR1 and CDR2 (germline): MNHEY, SVGAGI.

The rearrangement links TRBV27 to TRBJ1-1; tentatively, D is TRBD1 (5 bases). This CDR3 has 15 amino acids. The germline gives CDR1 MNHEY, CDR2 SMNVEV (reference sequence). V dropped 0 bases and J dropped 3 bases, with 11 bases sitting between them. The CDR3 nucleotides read TGTGCCAGCAGTTTATCGGGGGGTTTTGACACTGAAGCTTTCTTT. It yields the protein CASSLSGGFDTEAFF.

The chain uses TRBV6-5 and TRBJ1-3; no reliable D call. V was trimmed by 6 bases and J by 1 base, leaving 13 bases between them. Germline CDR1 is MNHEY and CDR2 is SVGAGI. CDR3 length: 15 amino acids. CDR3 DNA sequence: TGTGCCAGCAGCAGGACTCTTCCTTCTGGAAACACCATATATTTT. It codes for CASSRTLPSGNTIYF.

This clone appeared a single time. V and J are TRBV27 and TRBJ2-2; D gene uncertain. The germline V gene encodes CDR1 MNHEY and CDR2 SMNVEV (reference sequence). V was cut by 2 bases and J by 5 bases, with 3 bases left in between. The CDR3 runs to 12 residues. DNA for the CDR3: TGTGCCAGCAGTTTACTAACCGGGGAGCTGTTTTTT. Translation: CASSLLTGELFF.

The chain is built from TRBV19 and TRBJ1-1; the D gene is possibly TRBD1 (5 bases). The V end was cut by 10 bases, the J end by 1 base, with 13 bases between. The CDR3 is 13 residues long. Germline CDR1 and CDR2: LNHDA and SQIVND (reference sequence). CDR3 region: CATRGYRNTEAFF. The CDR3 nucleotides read TGTGCCACCCGGGGGTATAGGAACACTGAAGCTTTCTTT. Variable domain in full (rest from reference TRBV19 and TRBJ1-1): DGGITQSPKYLFRKEGQNVTLSCEQNLNHDAMYWYRQDPGQGLRLIYYSQIVNDFQKGDIAEGYSVSREKKESFPLTVTSAQKNPTAFYLCATRGYRNTEAFFGQGTRLTVV.

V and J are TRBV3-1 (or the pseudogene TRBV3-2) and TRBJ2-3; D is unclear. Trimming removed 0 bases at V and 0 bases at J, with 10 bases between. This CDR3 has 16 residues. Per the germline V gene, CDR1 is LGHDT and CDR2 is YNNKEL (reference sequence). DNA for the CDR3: TGTGCCAGCAGCCAAGACTCCAGCCCTAGCACAGATACGCAGTATTTT. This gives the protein CASSQDSSPSTDTQYF.

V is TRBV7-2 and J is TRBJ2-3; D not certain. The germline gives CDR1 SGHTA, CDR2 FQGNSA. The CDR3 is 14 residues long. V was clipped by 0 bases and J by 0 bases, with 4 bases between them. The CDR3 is CASSLAVSTDTQYF. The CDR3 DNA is TGTGCCAGCAGCTTAGCCGTGAGCACAGATACGCAGTATTTT.

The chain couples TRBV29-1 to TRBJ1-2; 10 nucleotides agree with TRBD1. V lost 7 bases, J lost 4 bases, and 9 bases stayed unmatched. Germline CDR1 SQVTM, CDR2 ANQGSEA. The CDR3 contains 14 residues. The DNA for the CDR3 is TGCAGCGCCAGAGGACAGGGGGACTTCTATGGCTACACCTTC. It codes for CSARGQGDFYGYTF.

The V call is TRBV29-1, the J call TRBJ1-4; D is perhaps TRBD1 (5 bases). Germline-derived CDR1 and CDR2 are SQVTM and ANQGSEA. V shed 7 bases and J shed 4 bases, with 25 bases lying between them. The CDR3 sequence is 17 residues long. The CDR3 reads CSAQQSGPGRVNEKLFF. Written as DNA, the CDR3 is TGCAGCGCCCAACAATCGGGACCGGGACGGGTTAATGAAAAACTGTTTTTT.

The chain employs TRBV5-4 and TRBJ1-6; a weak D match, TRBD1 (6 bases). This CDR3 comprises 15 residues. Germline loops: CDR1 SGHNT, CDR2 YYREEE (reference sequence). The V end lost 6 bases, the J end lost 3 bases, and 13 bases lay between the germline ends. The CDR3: CASNQQGIYNSPLHF. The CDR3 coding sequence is TGTGCCAGCAACCAACAGGGAATCTATAATTCACCCCTCCACTTT.

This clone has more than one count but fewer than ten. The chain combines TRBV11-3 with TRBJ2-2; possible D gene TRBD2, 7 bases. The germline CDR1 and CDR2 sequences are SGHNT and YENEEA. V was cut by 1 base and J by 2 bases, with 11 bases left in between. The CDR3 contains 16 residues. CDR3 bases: TGTGCCAGCAGCTTAGGTGCGGGGGCCAACACCGGGGAGCTGTTTTTT. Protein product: CASSLGAGANTGELFF.

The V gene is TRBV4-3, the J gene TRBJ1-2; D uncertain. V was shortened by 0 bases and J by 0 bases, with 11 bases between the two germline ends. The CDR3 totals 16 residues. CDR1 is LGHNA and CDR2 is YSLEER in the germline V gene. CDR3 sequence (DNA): TGCGCCAGCAGCCAAGAACGATTAGCTGCTAACTATGGCTACACCTTC. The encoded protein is CASSQERLAANYGYTF.

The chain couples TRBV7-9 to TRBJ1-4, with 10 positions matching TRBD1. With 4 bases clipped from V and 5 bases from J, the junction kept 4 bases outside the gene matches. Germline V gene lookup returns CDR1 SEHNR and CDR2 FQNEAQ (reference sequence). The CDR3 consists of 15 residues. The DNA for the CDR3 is TGTGCCAGCAGCTCAGACAGGGGGCAGAATGAAAAACTGTTTTTT. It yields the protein CASSSDRGQNEKLFF.

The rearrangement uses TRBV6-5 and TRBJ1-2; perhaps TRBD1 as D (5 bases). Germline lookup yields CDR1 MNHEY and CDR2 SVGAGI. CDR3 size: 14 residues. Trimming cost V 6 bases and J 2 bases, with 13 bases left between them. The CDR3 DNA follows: TGTGCCAGCAGGATACGGGGCAGCAACTATGGCTACACCTTC. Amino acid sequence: CASRIRGSNYGYTF.

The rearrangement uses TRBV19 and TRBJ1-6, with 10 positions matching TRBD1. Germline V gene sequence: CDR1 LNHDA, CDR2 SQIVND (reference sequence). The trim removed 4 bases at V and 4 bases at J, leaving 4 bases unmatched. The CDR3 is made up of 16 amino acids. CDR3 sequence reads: CASSTTGGAYNSPLHF. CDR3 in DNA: TGTGCCAGTAGTACGACAGGGGGCGCATATAATTCACCCCTCCACTTT.

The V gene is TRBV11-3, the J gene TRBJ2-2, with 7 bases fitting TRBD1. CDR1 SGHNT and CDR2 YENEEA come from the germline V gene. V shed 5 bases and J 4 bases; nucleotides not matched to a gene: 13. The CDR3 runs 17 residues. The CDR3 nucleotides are TGTGCCAGCAGCACCTACCTCGGGACAGACAGCACCGGGGAGCTGTTTTTT. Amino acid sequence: CASSTYLGTDSTGELFF.

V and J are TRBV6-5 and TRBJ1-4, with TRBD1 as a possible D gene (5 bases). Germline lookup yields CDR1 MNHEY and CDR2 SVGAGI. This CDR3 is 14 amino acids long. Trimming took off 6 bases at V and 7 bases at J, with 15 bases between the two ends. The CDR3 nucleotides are TGTGCCAGCAGACCGGCGGGGCAGGGTGAAAAACTGTTTTTT. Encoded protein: CASRPAGQGEKLFF.

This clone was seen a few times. CDR3 sequence reads: CASSFLGPPSYNSPLHF. CDR3 DNA: TGTGCCAGCAGCTTCCTCGGGCCTCCCTCCTATAATTCACCCCTCCACTTT. The genes are TRBV7-2 and TRBJ1-6, with D unclear. The V gene's germline CDR1 is SGHTA and CDR2 FQGNSA. The germline V and J ends were trimmed by 3 bases and 0 bases, with 12 bases remaining between them. The CDR3 spans 17 residues.

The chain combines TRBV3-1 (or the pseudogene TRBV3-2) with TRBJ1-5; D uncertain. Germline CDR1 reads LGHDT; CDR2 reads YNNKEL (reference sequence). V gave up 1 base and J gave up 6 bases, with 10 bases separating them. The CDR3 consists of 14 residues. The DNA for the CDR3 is TGTGCCAGCAGCCAAGGCCGGGCTAGTCAGCCCCAGCATTTT. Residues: CASSQGRASQPQHF.